This TCR beta chain was obtained from a study of shared clonotypes between healthy human individuals. Sequencing used immunoSEQ multiplex PCR; TCRdb keeps in-frame clones, though not all of them. This sample has more than 400,000 clones; about 72% occur once, and the top ten carry more than 10%. General study points: Blood was the sole source, and tissue repertoires probably differ.

Turning to this clone: What it binds is unknown.

From germline, CDR1 is MNHNS and CDR2 SASEGT. The length of the CDR3 is 12 residues. Between the trimmed V and J ends, which lost 5 bases and 3 bases, there was a span of 5 bases. Some 92 million PBMCs went into genomic DNA for unsorted samples. The rearrangement links TRBV6-1 to TRBJ2-1; D is uncertain. The sample consisted of PBMCs. The clonotype was recovered from a woman aged 40 to 50 in good health. Some clones in this sample may be carry-over from other donors' samples. CDR3 sequence (DNA): TGTGCCAGCAGTCAACTCTACAATGAGCAGTTCTTC. Encoded protein: CASSQLYNEQFF.